This record concerns one TCR beta chain sequence. These data originate in a study of blood T cell repertoires in COVID-19. Study at large: Sites across the United States, Italy and Spain contributed samples from acute and convalescent COVID-19.

CDR3 size: 12 residues. Trimming removed 4 bases at V and 3 bases at J, with 4 bases between. CDR1 is LGHDT, CDR2 YNNKEL, per germline (reference sequence). TCRdb keeps only in-frame clones here, not all; method: immunoSEQ multiplex PCR. The data show approximately 35,000 clones, approximately 85% seen once. The sequence was collected from a man aged 55 to 70 with active COVID-19. The chain couples TRBV3-1 (or the pseudogene TRBV3-2) to TRBJ2-1; D gene unclear. Sequencing used peripheral blood. In nucleotides, the CDR3 is TGTGCCAGCAGCCGCGGCTACAATGAGCAGTTCTTC. Protein product: CASSRGYNEQFF.